This T cell receptor (beta chain) was documented in a study of cytomegalovirus exposure and HLA in healthy donors. There are 13 residues in the CDR3. With V trimmed by 6 bases and J by 6 bases, 5 bases remained unmatched. Germline CDR1 SNHLY, CDR2 FYNNEI. General study findings and limits: Based on reports, TCR beta sequences accurately predicted HLA-A and HLA-B alleles for most subjects. CMV serostatus was the only immune exposure information that was available.

Primers for the PCR totalled 60 Vbeta and 13 Jbeta. Sequencing was performed with immunoSEQ multiplex PCR; in TCRdb, only in-frame clones are kept and a portion is missing. The sample consists of about 190,000 clones, roughly 77% of them appearing once. In the case of this clone: Its antigen is not known.

The receptor was derived from a man aged 25 to 40 in good health and CMV-seropositive. The rearrangement joins TRBV2 to TRBJ2-1; TRBD2 matches at 7 bases. The sample comprised PBMCs. CDR3 coding DNA: TGTGCCAGCAGGAGGAGCGGGGTCAATGAGCAGTTCTTC. The encoded protein is CASRRSGVNEQFF.